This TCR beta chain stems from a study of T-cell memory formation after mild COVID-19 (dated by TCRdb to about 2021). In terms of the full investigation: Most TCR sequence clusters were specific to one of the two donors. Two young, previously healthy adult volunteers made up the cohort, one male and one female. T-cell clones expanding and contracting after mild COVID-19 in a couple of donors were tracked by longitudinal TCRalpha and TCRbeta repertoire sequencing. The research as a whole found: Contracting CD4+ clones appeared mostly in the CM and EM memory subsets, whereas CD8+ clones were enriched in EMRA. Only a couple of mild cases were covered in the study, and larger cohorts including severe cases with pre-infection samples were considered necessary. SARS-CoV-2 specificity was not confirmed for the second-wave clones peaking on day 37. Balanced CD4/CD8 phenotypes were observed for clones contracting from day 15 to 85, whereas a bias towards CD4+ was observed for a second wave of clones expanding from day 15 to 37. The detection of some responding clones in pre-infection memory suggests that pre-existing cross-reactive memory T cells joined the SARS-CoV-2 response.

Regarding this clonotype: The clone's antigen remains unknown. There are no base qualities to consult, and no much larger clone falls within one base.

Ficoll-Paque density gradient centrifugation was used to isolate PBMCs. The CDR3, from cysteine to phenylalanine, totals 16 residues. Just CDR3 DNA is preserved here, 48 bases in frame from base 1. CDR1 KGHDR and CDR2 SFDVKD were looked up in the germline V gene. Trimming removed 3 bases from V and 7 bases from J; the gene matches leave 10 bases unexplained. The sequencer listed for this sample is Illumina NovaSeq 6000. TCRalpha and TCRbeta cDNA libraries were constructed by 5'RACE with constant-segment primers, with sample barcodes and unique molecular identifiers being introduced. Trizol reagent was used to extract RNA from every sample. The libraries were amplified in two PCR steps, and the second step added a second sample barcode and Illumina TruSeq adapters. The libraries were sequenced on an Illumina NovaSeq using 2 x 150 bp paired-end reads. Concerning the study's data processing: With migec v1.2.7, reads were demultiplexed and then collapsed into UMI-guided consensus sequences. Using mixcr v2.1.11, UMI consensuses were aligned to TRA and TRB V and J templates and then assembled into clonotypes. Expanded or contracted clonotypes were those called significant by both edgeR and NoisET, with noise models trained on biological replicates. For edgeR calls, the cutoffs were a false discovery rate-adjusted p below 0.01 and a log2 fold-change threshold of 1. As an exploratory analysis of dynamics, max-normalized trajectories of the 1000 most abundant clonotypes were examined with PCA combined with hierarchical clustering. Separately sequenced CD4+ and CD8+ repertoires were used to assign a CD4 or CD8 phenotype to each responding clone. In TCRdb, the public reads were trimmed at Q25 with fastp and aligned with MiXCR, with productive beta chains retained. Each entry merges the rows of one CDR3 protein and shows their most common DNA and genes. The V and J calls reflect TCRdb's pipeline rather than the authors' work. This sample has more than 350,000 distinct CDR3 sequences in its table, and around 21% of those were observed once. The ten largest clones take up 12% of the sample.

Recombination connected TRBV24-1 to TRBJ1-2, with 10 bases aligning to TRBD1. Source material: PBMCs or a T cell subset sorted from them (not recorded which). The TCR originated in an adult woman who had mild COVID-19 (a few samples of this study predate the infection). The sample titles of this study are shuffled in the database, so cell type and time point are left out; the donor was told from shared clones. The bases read TGTGCCACCAGTGATACCGTGACAGGGGGCATAAGTGGCTACACCTTC. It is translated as CATSDTVTGGISGYTF.